This T cell receptor beta chain was sequenced for a study of pediatric ulcerative colitis. Notes on this clone: Its specificity is not known.

Study results and caveats: Rectal pinch biopsies may include blood-derived T cells.

TCRdb's copy holds only in-frame clones and misses some; the assay was immunoSEQ multiplex PCR. The sample shows around 10,000 clones, 82% of them seen only once. Rectal tissue came from one to two pinch biopsies taken at colonoscopy. This sequence was found in a girl aged 10-17 years who was a control in a study of pediatric ulcerative colitis. Sequences were obtained from gut tissue.

CDR3 sequence: CASSVNWRDKVIDTDTQYF. DNA for the CDR3: TGTGCCAGCAGTGTTAATTGGCGGGATAAAGTCATCGACACAGATACGCAGTATTTT. The chain couples TRBV2 to TRBJ2-3, with D perhaps TRBD2 (6 bases). The CDR3 runs 19 residues. The germline V gene encodes CDR1 SNHLY and CDR2 FYNNEI. V lost 4 bases to trimming and J lost 2 bases, with 25 bases between them.